Presented here are 22 T cell receptor beta chains from one specimen sequenced in a study of shared clonotypes between healthy human individuals (dated by TCRdb to the early 2020s). The library was made by the immunoSEQ multiplex PCR assay. TCRdb stores this immuneACCESS table with in-frame sequences only. Part of the clones is absent; in the studies checked, under half of the shortfall reflects unresolved V genes, and no reason is known for the rest. The table for this sample lists 110,000 or so clones; about 70% of them were counted only once. Clones ranked in the top ten supply roughly 24% of the sample. Sequences were obtained from memory CD8+ T cells sorted from blood. The sample's cell subset or site label, decoded: CD45RO+ cells pooled with CCR7-negative TemRA cells. The receptors shown here come from a woman aged 25 to 45 in good health.

V usage is TRBV9 and J usage is TRBJ2-7, with a weak D call TRBD1 (6 bases). Germline values: CDR1 SGDLS, CDR2 YYNGEE. The ends were cut back, 4 bases at V and 4 bases at J, with 18 bases in the middle. CDR3 length: 15 residues. The CDR3 is CASSIQQGIAYEQYF. The CDR3 DNA sequence: TGTGCCAGCAGCATCCAGCAGGGGATCGCGTACGAGCAGTACTTC.

This clone was picked up a small number of times. The chain carries TRBV25-1 and TRBJ2-3; TRBD2 aligns across 11 bases. The CDR3 has 15 amino acids. Germline V CDR1 and CDR2: MGHDK, SYGVNS. V lost 7 bases, J lost 8 bases, and 11 bases stayed unmatched. CDR3 residues: CASTPTSGTFGTQYF. The CDR3, as DNA: TGTGCCAGCACCCCGACTAGCGGGACTTTCGGTACGCAGTATTTT.

V is TRBV5-1 and J is TRBJ1-5; D call uncertain. Trimming left V 0 bases short and J 5 bases short, with 12 bases between. This CDR3 is 15 amino acids long. Germline V gives CDR1 SGHRS, CDR2 YFSETQ. This chain's CDR3 is CASSLAPGKDQPQHF. The CDR3 DNA sequence: TGCGCCAGCAGCTTGGCCCCGGGAAAGGATCAGCCCCAGCATTTT.

The chain joins TRBV27 to TRBJ2-4; D is uncertain. Germline V gene data show CDR1 as MNHEY and CDR2 as SMNVEV (reference sequence). The CDR3 is 17 residues long. V gave up 2 bases and J gave up 0 bases, with 14 bases separating them. CDR3 coding DNA: TGTGCCAGCAGTTTAATTGGGTTTGGTACAGCCAAAAACATTCAGTACTTC. It specifies CASSLIGFGTAKNIQYF.

The rearrangement joins TRBV5-4 to TRBJ2-7, with 8 bases lining up with TRBD1. This CDR3 is 14 amino acids long. V was clipped by 2 bases and J by 2 bases; unmatched bases: 3. CDR1 and CDR2 from the germline V gene are SGHNT and YYREEE (reference sequence). CDR3 nucleotides: TGTGCCAGCAGCTTTCAGGGGGCGGCCTACGAGCAGTACTTC. Its protein product is CASSFQGAAYEQYF.

The rearrangement links TRBV28 to TRBJ2-7; possible D gene TRBD2, 6 bases. Per the germline V gene, CDR1 is MDHEN and CDR2 is SYDVKM. The germline V and J ends were trimmed by 6 bases and 6 bases, with 9 bases remaining between them. There are 11 residues in the CDR3. CDR3 amino acids: CASSWEAEQYF. In nucleotides, the CDR3 is TGTGCCAGCAGCTGGGAGGCCGAGCAGTACTTC.

This clone appeared a few times. V is TRBV6-1 and J is TRBJ2-3, with D perhaps TRBD2 (6 bases). Germline V lookup: CDR1 MNHNS, CDR2 SASEGT. V was shortened by 4 bases and J by 4 bases, with 15 bases between the two germline ends. The CDR3 runs 15 residues. CDR3 sequence: CASSVSAGSPDTQYF. The DNA for the CDR3 is TGTGCCAGCAGTGTTAGCGCGGGATCACCAGATACGCAGTATTTT.

This clone was seen just once. The V call is TRBV6-5, the J call TRBJ2-5; TRBD2 agrees at 7 bases. Trimming removed 0 bases from V and 4 bases from J; junction bases left unmatched: 8. From germline, CDR1 is MNHEY and CDR2 SVGAGI. The CDR3 sequence is 16 residues long. CDR3 sequence: CASSYSLASGGETQYF. The CDR3 DNA is TGTGCCAGCAGTTACTCGTTGGCTAGCGGCGGAGAGACCCAGTACTTC.

The chain employs TRBV27 and TRBJ2-3; D unresolved. CDR3 size: 16 residues. Per germline, CDR1 MNHEY and CDR2 SMNVEV (reference sequence). Trimming left V 3 bases short and J 0 bases short, with 13 bases between. The CDR3 sequence: CASSFRWRPSTDTQYF. DNA of the CDR3: TGTGCCAGCAGTTTTAGGTGGCGGCCTAGCACAGATACGCAGTATTTT.

The chain is built from TRBV13 and TRBJ2-7; 13 nucleotides line up with TRBD2. This CDR3 is 16 amino acids long. J lost 6 bases, V lost 5 bases, and 10 bases had no gene match. The germline CDR1 and CDR2 sequences are PRHDT and FYEKMQ (reference sequence). The CDR3 coding sequence is TGTGCCAGCAGCGAAACTAGCGGGAGGGCCTCTTCCGAGCAGTACTTC. Amino acids: CASSETSGRASSEQYF.

The chain couples TRBV25-1 to TRBJ2-3; 9 bases match TRBD1. CDR1 and CDR2 from the germline V gene are MGHDK and SYGVNS. The CDR3 loop spans 14 amino acids. Losses at the gene ends were 5 bases for V and 4 bases for J; bases not matched to a gene: 4. For the CDR3, the DNA is TGTGCCAGCAGTCCCGGGACAGGGTCAGATACGCAGTATTTT. Amino acids: CASSPGTGSDTQYF.

The sample holds a few counts of this clone. The rearrangement uses TRBV2 and TRBJ1-5, with unresolved D. The CDR3 length is 14 residues. Per germline, CDR1 SNHLY and CDR2 FYNNEI. V lost 3 bases, J lost 0 bases, and 6 bases lay in between. CDR3 nucleotides: TGTGCCAGCAGTGACCTCTATAGCAATCAGCCCCAGCATTTT. It specifies CASSDLYSNQPQHF.

The chain employs TRBV5-1 and TRBJ1-4, with D perhaps matching TRBD1 (5 bases). Germline lookup yields CDR1 SGHRS and CDR2 YFSETQ. With 7 bases removed from V and 8 bases from J, the gap between germline ends came to 9 bases. This CDR3 is built from 11 residues. DNA of the CDR3: TGCGCCAGCCATCAGGGAGAAAAACTGTTTTTT. This translates into CASHQGEKLFF.

This chain uses TRBV6-4 with TRBJ1-6; no reliable D call. Germline CDR1 and CDR2: MRHNA and SNTAGT. Deletions cut 3 bases from V and 4 bases from J, with 4 bases between. CDR3 size: 13 residues. In DNA, the CDR3 is TGTGCCAGCAGTGAGGGGTATAATTCACCCCTCCACTTT. Translated: CASSEGYNSPLHF.

The chain carries TRBV6-5 and TRBJ2-7; maybe TRBD1 (5 bases). CDR3 length: 13 residues. Germline loops: CDR1 MNHEY, CDR2 SVGAGI. The ends were cut back, 4 bases at V and 3 bases at J, with 10 bases in the middle. The CDR3 is CASSSRDSYEQYF. The CDR3 DNA is TGTGCCAGCAGTTCTAGAGACAGCTACGAGCAGTACTTC.

The V and J genes are TRBV7-9 and TRBJ2-7, with 9 positions matching TRBD1. The CDR3 is made up of 15 amino acids. Trimming cost V 4 bases and J 7 bases; bases outside gene matches: 11. The germline V gene has CDR1 SEHNR and CDR2 FQNEAQ (reference sequence). The CDR3 nucleotides read TGTGCCAGCAGCTCAATCGGTGGGGGGACAGGGGAGCAGTACTTC. Translation gives CASSSIGGGTGEQYF.

This rearrangement joins TRBV27 to TRBJ1-5; no clear D. The CDR3 has 16 residues. Deletions cut 2 bases from V and 4 bases from J, with 15 bases between. Germline loops: CDR1 MNHEY, CDR2 SMNVEV (reference sequence). CDR3 in DNA: TGTGCCAGCAGTTTAATTTACGGTTCGGGGAATCAGCCCCAGCATTTT. It codes for CASSLIYGSGNQPQHF.

The rearrangement links TRBV28 to TRBJ2-5, with 12 bases aligning to TRBD1. Trimming removed 6 bases from V and 11 bases from J; junction bases left unmatched: 28. This CDR3 spans 20 amino acids. CDR1 is MDHEN and CDR2 is SYDVKM in the germline V gene. The DNA for the CDR3 is TGTGCCAGCAGAAAAGGGACAGGGGGCGCCCGGCGGGAGGGCCGAAGTGAGCAGTACTTC. This encodes CASRKGTGGARREGRSEQYF.

This chain connects TRBV27 to TRBJ2-7, with 11 bases fitting TRBD2. Germline V gene lookup returns CDR1 MNHEY and CDR2 SMNVEV (reference sequence). V dropped 2 bases and J dropped 6; count of bases not matched to a gene: 12. CDR3 size: 17 residues. The CDR3 coding sequence is TGTGCCAGCAGTTTAAGGGTGGGTAGCGGGAGGGTCTTCGAGCAGTACTTC. It translates to CASSLRVGSGRVFEQYF.

The rearrangement uses TRBV2 and TRBJ2-7; no definite D call. V lost 1 base to trimming and J lost 7 bases, with 14 bases between them. The germline V gene encodes CDR1 SNHLY and CDR2 FYNNEI. The CDR3 is 14 amino acids. The CDR3 sequence is CASSEVGYRLEQYF. The CDR3 DNA reads TGTGCCAGCAGTGAAGTGGGTTACCGTCTGGAGCAGTACTTC.

A single count supports this clone. The CDR3 nucleotides are TGTGCCAGTAGTATTGGGCAGGAACATCAGCCCCAGCATTTT. Protein product: CASSIGQEHQPQHF. The V and J genes are TRBV19 and TRBJ1-5; unclear D gene. The germline gives CDR1 LNHDA, CDR2 SQIVND (reference sequence). The CDR3 totals 14 residues. The ends were cut back, 3 bases at V and 5 bases at J, with 11 bases in the middle.

This chain links TRBV28 with TRBJ2-6, with 8 positions matching TRBD1. V lost 5 bases and J lost 5; bases outside the gene matches: 11. CDR1 and CDR2 from the germline V gene are MDHEN and SYDVKM. This CDR3 has 17 amino acids. The CDR3 loop is CASSPPDRVFRANVLTF. The CDR3 DNA is TGTGCCAGCAGTCCCCCGGACAGGGTCTTTAGGGCCAACGTCCTGACTTTC.